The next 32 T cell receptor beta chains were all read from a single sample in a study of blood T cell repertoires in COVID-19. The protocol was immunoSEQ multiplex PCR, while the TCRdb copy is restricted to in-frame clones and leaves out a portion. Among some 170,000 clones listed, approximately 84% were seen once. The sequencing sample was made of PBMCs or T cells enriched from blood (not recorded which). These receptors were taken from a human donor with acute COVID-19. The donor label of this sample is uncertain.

The CDR3 DNA follows: TGTGCCAGCAGCCAAGTATCGGGGGTCGCTGAAGCTTTCTTT. Translated, it gives CASSQVSGVAEAFF. The chain employs TRBV3-1 (or the pseudogene TRBV3-2) and TRBJ1-1; tentatively, D is TRBD1 (5 bases). The CDR3 consists of 14 residues. Trimming took 1 base from V and 6 from J, leaving 12 bases between them. CDR1 is LGHDT and CDR2 is YNNKEL in the germline V gene (reference sequence).

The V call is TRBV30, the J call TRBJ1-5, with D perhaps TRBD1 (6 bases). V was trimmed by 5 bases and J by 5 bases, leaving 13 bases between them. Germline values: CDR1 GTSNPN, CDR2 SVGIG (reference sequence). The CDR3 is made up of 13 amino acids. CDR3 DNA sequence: TGTGCCTGGGGGGGGGCGAGGGATCAGCCCCAGCATTTT. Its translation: CAWGGARDQPQHF.

The CDR3 is CSAGGGGNEQFF. The CDR3 nucleotides read TGCAGCGCTGGGGGGGGAGGCAATGAGCAGTTCTTC. The rearrangement joins TRBV29-1 to TRBJ2-1; 7 positions agree with TRBD2. The CDR3 consists of 12 residues. J gave up 6 bases and V 7 bases, and 6 bases lay outside the gene matches. CDR1 is SQVTM and CDR2 is ANQGSEA in the germline V gene.

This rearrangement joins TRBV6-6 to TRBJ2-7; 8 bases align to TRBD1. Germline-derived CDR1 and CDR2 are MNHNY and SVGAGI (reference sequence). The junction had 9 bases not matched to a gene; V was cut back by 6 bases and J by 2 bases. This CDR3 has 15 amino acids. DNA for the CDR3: TGTGCCAGCAGACCGACAGGGGACGTAACCTACGAGCAGTACTTC. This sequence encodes CASRPTGDVTYEQYF.

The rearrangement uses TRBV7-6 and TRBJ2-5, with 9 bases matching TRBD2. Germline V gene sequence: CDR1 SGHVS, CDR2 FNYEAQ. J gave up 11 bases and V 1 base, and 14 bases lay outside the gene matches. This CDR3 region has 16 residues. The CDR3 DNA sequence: TGTGCCAGCAGCTTAGTGCTAGCGGGAAGAATGGCCTCACAGTACTTC. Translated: CASSLVLAGRMASQYF.

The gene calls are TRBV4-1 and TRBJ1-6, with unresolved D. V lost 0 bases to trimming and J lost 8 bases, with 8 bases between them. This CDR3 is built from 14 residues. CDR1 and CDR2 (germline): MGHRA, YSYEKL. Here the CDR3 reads CASSQDVEYSPLHF. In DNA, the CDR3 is TGCGCCAGCAGCCAAGATGTGGAGTATTCACCCCTCCACTTT.

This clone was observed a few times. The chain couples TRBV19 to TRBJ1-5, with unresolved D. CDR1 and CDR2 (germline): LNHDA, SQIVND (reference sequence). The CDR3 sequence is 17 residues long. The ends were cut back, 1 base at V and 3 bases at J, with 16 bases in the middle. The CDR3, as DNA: TGTGCCAGTAGTATAGCCAAGCGAACTGCCCTCAATCAGCCCCAGCATTTT. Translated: CASSIAKRTALNQPQHF.

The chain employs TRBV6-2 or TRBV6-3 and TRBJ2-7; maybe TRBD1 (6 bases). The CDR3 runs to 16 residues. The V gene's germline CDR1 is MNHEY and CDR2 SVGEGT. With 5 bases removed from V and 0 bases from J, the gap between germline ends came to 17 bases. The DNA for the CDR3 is TGTGCCAGCAGTGACGGCCCGGGACAAAACTCCTACGAGCAGTACTTC. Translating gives CASSDGPGQNSYEQYF.

CDR3 in DNA: TGTGCCAGCAGCCCCCTACAGGGGGGGACCGGGGAGCTGTTTTTT. The encoded protein is CASSPLQGGTGELFF. This chain connects TRBV7-7 to TRBJ2-2; the D gene is possibly TRBD1 (8 bases). CDR1 and CDR2 (germline): SSHAT, FNYEAQ (reference sequence). Trimming shortened V by 5 bases and J by 5 bases, and 15 bases separated the two germline ends. The CDR3 spans 15 residues.

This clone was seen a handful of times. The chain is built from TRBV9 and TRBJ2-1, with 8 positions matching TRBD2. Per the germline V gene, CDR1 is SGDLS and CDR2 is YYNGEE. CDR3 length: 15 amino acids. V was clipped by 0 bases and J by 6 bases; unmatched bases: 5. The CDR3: CASSVEGTSVNEQFF. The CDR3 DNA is TGTGCCAGCAGCGTAGAGGGGACTAGTGTCAATGAGCAGTTCTTC.

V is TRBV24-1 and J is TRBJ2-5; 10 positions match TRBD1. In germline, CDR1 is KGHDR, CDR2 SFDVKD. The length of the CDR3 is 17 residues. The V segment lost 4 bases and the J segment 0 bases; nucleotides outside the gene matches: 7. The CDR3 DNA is TGTGCCACCAGTGAGATGGGACAGGGGCCGTACCAAGAGACCCAGTACTTC. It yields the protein CATSEMGQGPYQETQYF.

The CDR3 DNA is TGTGCCAGCAGTGAGACCGTTCCCCGACAGGGGATTAGTGAAAAACTGTTTTTT. This translates into CASSETVPRQGISEKLFF. This rearrangement joins TRBV25-1 to TRBJ1-4, with 8 bases that match TRBD1. The CDR3 covers 18 residues. Germline V gives CDR1 MGHDK, CDR2 SYGVNS. The junction had 16 bases not matched to a gene; V was cut back by 3 bases and J by 7 bases.

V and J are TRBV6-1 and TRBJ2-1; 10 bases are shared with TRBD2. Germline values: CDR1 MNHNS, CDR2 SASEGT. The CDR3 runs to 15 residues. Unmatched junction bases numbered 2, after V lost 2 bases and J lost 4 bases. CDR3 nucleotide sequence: TGTGCCAGCAGTGAAAGGACTAGCGGTTACAATGAGCAGTTCTTC. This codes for CASSERTSGYNEQFF.

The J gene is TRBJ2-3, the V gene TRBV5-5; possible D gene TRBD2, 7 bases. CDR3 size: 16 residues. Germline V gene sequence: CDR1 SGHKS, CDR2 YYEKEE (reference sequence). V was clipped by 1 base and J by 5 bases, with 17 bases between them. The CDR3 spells CASSLFGGLGGDTQYF. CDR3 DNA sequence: TGTGCCAGCAGCTTGTTCGGGGGGCTGGGGGGAGATACGCAGTATTTT.

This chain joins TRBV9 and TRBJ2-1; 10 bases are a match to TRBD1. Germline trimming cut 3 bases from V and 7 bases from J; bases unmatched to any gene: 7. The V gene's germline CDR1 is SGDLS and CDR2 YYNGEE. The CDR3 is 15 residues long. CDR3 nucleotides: TGTGCCAGCAGCGGGTACGGGACAGGGGTAAATGAGCAGTTCTTC. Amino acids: CASSGYGTGVNEQFF.

CDR3: CASLGRSGPNTEAFF. The CDR3 bases are TGTGCCAGCCTAGGAAGATCAGGGCCGAACACTGAAGCTTTCTTT. This chain joins TRBV6-6 and TRBJ1-1; D possibly corresponds to TRBD1 (5 bases). Trimming took off 8 bases at V and 1 base at J, with 17 bases between the two ends. The CDR3 totals 15 residues. In germline, CDR1 is MNHNY, CDR2 SVGAGI (reference sequence).

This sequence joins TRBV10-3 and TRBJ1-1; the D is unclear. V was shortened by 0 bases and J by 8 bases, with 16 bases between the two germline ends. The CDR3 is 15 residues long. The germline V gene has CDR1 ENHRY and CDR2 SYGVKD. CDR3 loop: CAISESNLRDGEAFF. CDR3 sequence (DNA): TGTGCCATCAGTGAGTCGAACCTTCGCGACGGGGAAGCTTTCTTT.

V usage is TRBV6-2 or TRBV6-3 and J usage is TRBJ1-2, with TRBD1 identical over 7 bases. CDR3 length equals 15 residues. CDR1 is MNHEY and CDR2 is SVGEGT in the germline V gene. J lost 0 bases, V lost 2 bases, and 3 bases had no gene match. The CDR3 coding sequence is TGTGCCAGCAGTTACGGGGGACAGACTAACTATGGCTACACCTTC. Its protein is CASSYGGQTNYGYTF.

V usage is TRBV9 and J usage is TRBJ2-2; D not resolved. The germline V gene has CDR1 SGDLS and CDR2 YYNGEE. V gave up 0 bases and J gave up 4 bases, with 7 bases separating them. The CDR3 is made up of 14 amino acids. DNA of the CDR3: TGTGCCAGCAGCGTAGGAGGTACCACCGGGGAGCTGTTTTTT. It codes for CASSVGGTTGELFF.

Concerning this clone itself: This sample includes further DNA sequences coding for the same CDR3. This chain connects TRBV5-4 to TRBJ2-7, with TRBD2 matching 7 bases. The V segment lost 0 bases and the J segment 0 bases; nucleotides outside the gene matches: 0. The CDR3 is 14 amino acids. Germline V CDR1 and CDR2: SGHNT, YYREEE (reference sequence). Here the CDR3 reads CASSLGGGSYEQYF. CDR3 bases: TGTGCCAGCAGCTTGGGGGGGGGCTCCTACGAGCAGTACTTC. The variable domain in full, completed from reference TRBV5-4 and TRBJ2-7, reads ETGVTQSPTHLIKTRGQQVTLRCSSQSGHNTVSWYQQALGQGPQFIFQYYREEENGRGNFPPRFSGLQFPNYSSELNVNALELDDSALYLCASSLGGGSYEQYFGPGTRLTVT.

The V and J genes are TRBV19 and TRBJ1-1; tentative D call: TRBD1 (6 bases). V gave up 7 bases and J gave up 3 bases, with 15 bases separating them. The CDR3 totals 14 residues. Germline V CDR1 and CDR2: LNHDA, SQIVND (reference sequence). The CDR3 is CASMRGRTDTEAFF. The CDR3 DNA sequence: TGTGCCAGTATGAGGGGGAGAACGGACACTGAAGCTTTCTTT.

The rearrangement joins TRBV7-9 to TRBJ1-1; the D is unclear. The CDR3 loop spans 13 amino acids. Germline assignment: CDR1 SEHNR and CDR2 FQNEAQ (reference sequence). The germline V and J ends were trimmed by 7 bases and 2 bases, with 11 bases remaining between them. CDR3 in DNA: TGTGCCAGCAAAGAATCGACTAACACTGAAGCTTTCTTT. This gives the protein CASKESTNTEAFF. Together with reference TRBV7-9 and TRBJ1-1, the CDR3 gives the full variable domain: DTGVSQNPRHKITKRGQNVTFRCDPISEHNRLYWYRQTLGQGPEFLTYFQNEAQLEKSRLLSDRFSAERPKGSFSTLEIQRTEQGDSAMYLCASKESTNTEAFFGQGTRLTVV.

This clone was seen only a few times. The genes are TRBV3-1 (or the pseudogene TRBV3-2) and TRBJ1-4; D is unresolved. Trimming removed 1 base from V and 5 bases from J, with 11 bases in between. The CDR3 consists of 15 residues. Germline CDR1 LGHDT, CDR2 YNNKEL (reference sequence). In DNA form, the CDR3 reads TGTGCCAGCAGCCAAGTGAGGGCCGTGAATGAAAAACTGTTTTTT. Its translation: CASSQVRAVNEKLFF.

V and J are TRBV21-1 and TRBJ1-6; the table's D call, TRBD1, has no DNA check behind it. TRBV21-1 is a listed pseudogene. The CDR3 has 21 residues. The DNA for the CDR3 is TGTGCCAGCAGCAAAGCCCCTCCCCGCCACAGGGACCCTCTCTATAATTCACCCCTCCACTTT. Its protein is CASSKAPPRHRDPLYNSPLHF.

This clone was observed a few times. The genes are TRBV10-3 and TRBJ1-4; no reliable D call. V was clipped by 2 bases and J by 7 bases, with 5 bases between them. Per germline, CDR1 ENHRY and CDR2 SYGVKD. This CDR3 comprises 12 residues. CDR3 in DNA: TGTGCCATCAGTGAGCAGGCTGAAAAACTGTTTTTT. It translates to CAISEQAEKLFF.

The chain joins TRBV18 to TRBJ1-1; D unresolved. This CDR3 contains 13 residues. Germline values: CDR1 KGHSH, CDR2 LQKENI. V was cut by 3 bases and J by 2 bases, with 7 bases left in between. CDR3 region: CASSPLQNTEAFF. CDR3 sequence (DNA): TGTGCCAGCTCACCTTTACAAAACACTGAAGCTTTCTTT.

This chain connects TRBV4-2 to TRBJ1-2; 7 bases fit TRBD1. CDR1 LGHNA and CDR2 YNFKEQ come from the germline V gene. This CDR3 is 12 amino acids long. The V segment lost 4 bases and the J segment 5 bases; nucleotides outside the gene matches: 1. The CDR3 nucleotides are TGTGCCAGCAGCCTACAGGGGTATGGCTACACCTTC. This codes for CASSLQGYGYTF.

CDR3 amino acids: CASGLGPGNTYEQYF. CDR3 coding DNA: TGTGCTAGTGGTTTGGGGCCAGGGAACACCTACGAGCAGTACTTC. J is TRBJ2-7 and V is TRBV12-5, with D possibly TRBD1 on 5 matching bases. This CDR3 contains 15 residues. Trimming pared 1 base from V and 2 bases from J, leaving 12 bases between. The germline CDR1 and CDR2 sequences are LGHNT and FRNRAP.

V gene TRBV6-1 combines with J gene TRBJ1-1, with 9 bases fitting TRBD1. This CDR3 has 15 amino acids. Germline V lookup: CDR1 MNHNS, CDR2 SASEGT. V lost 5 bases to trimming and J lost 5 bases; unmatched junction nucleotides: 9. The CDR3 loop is CASSPGTGWGTEAFF. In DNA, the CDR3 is TGTGCCAGCAGTCCCGGGACAGGGTGGGGGACTGAAGCTTTCTTT.

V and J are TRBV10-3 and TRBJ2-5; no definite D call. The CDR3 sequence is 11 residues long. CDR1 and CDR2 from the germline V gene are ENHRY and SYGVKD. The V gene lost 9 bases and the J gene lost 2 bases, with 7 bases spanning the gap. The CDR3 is CAILVQETQYF. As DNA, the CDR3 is TGTGCCATACTGGTTCAAGAGACCCAGTACTTC.

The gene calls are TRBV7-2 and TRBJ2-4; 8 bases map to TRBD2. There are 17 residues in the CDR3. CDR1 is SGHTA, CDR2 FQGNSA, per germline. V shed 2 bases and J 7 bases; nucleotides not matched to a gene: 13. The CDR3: CASSLFEPAGEKNIQYF. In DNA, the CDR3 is TGTGCCAGCAGCTTATTCGAACCAGCGGGGGAAAAGAACATTCAGTACTTC.

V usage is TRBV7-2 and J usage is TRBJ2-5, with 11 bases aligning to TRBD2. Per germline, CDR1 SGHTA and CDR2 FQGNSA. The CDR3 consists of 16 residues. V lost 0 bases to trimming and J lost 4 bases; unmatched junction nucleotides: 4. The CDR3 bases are TGTGCCAGCAGCTTAGCTAGCGGGGGGGCCGCAGAGACCCAGTACTTC. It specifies CASSLASGGAAETQYF.